These 27 T cell receptor beta chains share one sample of origin, sequenced in a study of shared clonotypes between healthy human individuals. Naive CD8 cells, CD45RO-negative and positively selected for CCR7, excluded terminally differentiated effector memory CD45RA+ cells. Assay used: immunoSEQ multiplex PCR; TCRdb lists only in-frame clones, some missing. The sample comprises approximately 650,000 clones, less than 97% of which are singletons, and around 0.097% rests with the top ten. Sequencing used naive CD8+ T cells sorted from blood. The receptor source for this set is a woman aged 25 to 39 in good health.

CDR3: CASSLLGGNTEAFF. CDR3 coding DNA: TGTGCCAGCAGCTTATTGGGGGGGAACACTGAAGCTTTCTTT. This rearrangement joins TRBV7-3 to TRBJ1-1, with D maybe TRBD1 (5 bases). Germline V gene lookup returns CDR1 SGHTA and CDR2 FQGTGA. This CDR3 comprises 14 residues. The ends were cut back, 2 bases at V and 1 base at J, with 8 bases in the middle. Using reference TRBV7-3 and TRBJ1-1 for the parts outside the CDR3, the full variable domain is GAGVSQTPSNKVTEKGKYVELRCDPISGHTALYWYRQSLGQGPEFLIYFQGTGAADDSGLPNDRFFAVRPEGSVSTLKIQRTERGDSAVYLCASSLLGGNTEAFFGQGTRLTVV.

The V and J genes are TRBV6-6 and TRBJ1-5, with D hard to call. Trimming stripped 6 bases from V and 2 bases from J, with 8 bases between. Germline V gives CDR1 MNHNY, CDR2 SVGAGI (reference sequence). This CDR3 has 13 amino acids. The CDR3 DNA is TGTGCCAGCAGCGGGTTTGGCAATCAGCCCCAGCATTTT. Its protein is CASSGFGNQPQHF.

J is TRBJ2-3 and V is TRBV4-1; D remains unclear. Trimming removed 3 bases at V and 2 bases at J, with 3 bases between. This CDR3 region has 12 residues. CDR1 is MGHRA and CDR2 is YSYEKL in the germline V gene. CDR3 in amino acids: CASSHTTDTQYF. The DNA for the CDR3 is TGCGCCAGCAGCCATACCACAGATACGCAGTATTTT.

The rearrangement links TRBV10-1 to TRBJ2-7, with TRBD1 matching over 9 bases. The CDR3 contains 17 residues. Trimming took 6 bases from V and 3 from J; bases not matched to a gene: 15. The germline CDR1 and CDR2 sequences are WNHNN and SYGVQD (reference sequence). The DNA of the CDR3 is TGCGCCAGCAGCGAGGCAACTCGACAGGGGGTTTACTACGAGCAGTACTTC. This sequence encodes CASSEATRQGVYYEQYF.

The chain is built from TRBV19 and TRBJ2-1; D gene uncertain. Germline V CDR1 and CDR2: LNHDA, SQIVND (reference sequence). Trimming pared 6 bases from V and 9 bases from J, leaving 21 bases between. The CDR3 has 15 residues. The CDR3 DNA reads as TGTGCCAGTAGCCCCGGTGGCAGGTCCCAACGTGAGCAGTTCTTC. It codes for CASSPGGRSQREQFF.

This chain connects TRBV7-9 to TRBJ2-3; the match to TRBD2 covers 11 bases. The germline V gene has CDR1 SEHNR and CDR2 FQNEAQ (reference sequence). The trim removed 8 bases at V and 4 bases at J, leaving 11 bases unmatched. This CDR3 comprises 16 residues. The CDR3 DNA sequence: TGTGCCAGCCCCCCCGAGACTAGCGGGAAGCCAGATACGCAGTATTTT. It yields the protein CASPPETSGKPDTQYF.

The chain carries TRBV27 and TRBJ2-1, with 7 bases identical to TRBD2. CDR1 is MNHEY, CDR2 SMNVEV, per germline (reference sequence). V dropped 6 bases and J dropped 11; count of bases not matched to a gene: 7. CDR3 length equals 12 residues. CDR3 residues: CASSSPGGQQFF. The CDR3 DNA sequence: TGTGCCAGCAGCAGCCCGGGGGGACAGCAGTTCTTC.

The chain recombines TRBV28 with TRBJ1-1, with D unresolved. Trimming stripped 10 bases from V and 0 bases from J, with 12 bases between. CDR1 is MDHEN and CDR2 is SYDVKM in the germline V gene. The CDR3 is 13 amino acids. CDR3 nucleotide sequence: TGTGCCACCACCCCGGGTATGAACACTGAAGCTTTCTTT. Translation gives CATTPGMNTEAFF.

The chain carries TRBV29-1 and TRBJ2-7; tentative D call: TRBD1 (5 bases). CDR3 size: 15 residues. Looked up from germline, CDR1 is SQVTM and CDR2 is ANQGSEA. V was trimmed by 5 bases and J by 0 bases, leaving 17 bases between them. Here the CDR3 DNA reads TGCAGCGTTTCCTCGACAGAGAGGTACTCCTACGAGCAGTACTTC. This sequence encodes CSVSSTERYSYEQYF.

This clone is a singleton in its sample. This sample also contains other DNA sequences that code for the same CDR3. This chain connects TRBV11-2 to TRBJ2-7, with D hard to call. From germline, CDR1 is SGHAT and CDR2 FQNNGV. Trimming pared 0 bases from V and 0 bases from J, leaving 3 bases between. The CDR3 totals 13 residues. CDR3 loop: CASSLEGSYEQYF. The CDR3 DNA is TGTGCCAGCAGCTTAGAAGGCTCCTACGAGCAGTACTTC.

The chain carries TRBV5-6 and TRBJ2-5; 7 bases map to TRBD2. The J call is uncertain, as TRBJ2-7 better fits the DNA end. The CDR3 consists of 13 residues. Germline V gives CDR1 SGHDT, CDR2 YYEEEE. The DNA of the CDR3 is TGTGCCAGCAGCTTGACTAGCGATTACGAGCAGTACTTC. It translates to CASSLTSDYEQYF.

Turning to this clone: The same CDR3 is also encoded by other DNA sequences in this sample. V and J are TRBV5-6 and TRBJ2-6; D gene uncertain. This CDR3 is built from 15 residues. V was cut by 1 base and J by 1 base, with 6 bases left in between. CDR1 SGHDT and CDR2 YYEEEE come from the germline V gene. This chain's CDR3 is CASSLSFSGANVLTF. For the CDR3, the DNA is TGTGCCAGCAGCTTGAGTTTTTCTGGGGCCAACGTCCTGACTTTC.

The V and J genes are TRBV28 and TRBJ2-7; TRBD1 matches 8 bases. With 4 bases clipped from V and 2 bases from J, the junction kept 7 bases outside the gene matches. This CDR3 spans 15 amino acids. The V gene's germline CDR1 is MDHEN and CDR2 SYDVKM. The CDR3 DNA sequence: TGTGCCAGCAGTTGGCCCGGACAGGGCCCCTACGAGCAGTACTTC. Amino acids: CASSWPGQGPYEQYF.

J is TRBJ2-3 and V is TRBV28; either TRBD1 or TRBD2 may supply D (5 bases each). V was cut by 2 bases and J by 3 bases, with 15 bases left in between. The CDR3 consists of 16 residues. Per the germline V gene, CDR1 is MDHEN and CDR2 is SYDVKM. The CDR3 loop reads CASSLRGAVVTDTQYF. The CDR3 bases are TGTGCCAGCAGTTTAAGGGGAGCGGTGGTAACAGATACGCAGTATTTT.

This rearrangement joins TRBV29-1 to TRBJ2-2; D not certain. The CDR3 is made up of 16 amino acids. CDR1 and CDR2 from the germline V gene are SQVTM and ANQGSEA. V was pared by 4 bases and J by 0 bases, with 15 bases between. CDR3 amino acids: CSVVGTVTTNTGELFF. CDR3 DNA: TGCAGCGTTGTGGGCACAGTCACTACGAACACCGGGGAGCTGTTTTTT.

The chain couples TRBV7-9 to TRBJ1-2, with 9 bases aligning to TRBD1. Germline V gene data show CDR1 as SEHNR and CDR2 as FQNEAQ (reference sequence). Trimming took 10 bases from V and 8 from J; bases not matched to a gene: 23. CDR3 length: 17 residues. CDR3 DNA sequence: TGTGCCACCAGGAACTCCCCTCGACAGGGGGAACATGTGGGCTACACCTTC. Protein sequence: CATRNSPRQGEHVGYTF.

The J gene is TRBJ2-1, the V gene TRBV28; D is uncertain. The CDR3 consists of 15 residues. V dropped 6 bases and J dropped 0 bases, with 12 bases sitting between them. CDR1 MDHEN and CDR2 SYDVKM come from the germline V gene. The CDR3 is CASSLEFSSYNEQFF. CDR3 sequence (DNA): TGTGCCAGCAGCCTCGAGTTTAGCTCCTACAATGAGCAGTTCTTC.

The chain carries TRBV5-8 and TRBJ2-2; possible D gene TRBD2, 5 bases. V gave up 6 bases and J gave up 13 bases, with 19 bases separating them. Germline V CDR1 and CDR2: SGHTS, YDEGEE. CDR3 length: 13 residues. CDR3 sequence (DNA): TGTGCCAGCATGGCCCTTCCCGGGGTGTGGCTGTTTTTT. Encoded protein: CASMALPGVWLFF.

The chain uses TRBV27 and TRBJ2-7; possible D gene TRBD1, 5 bases. The CDR3 loop spans 13 amino acids. Germline V lookup: CDR1 MNHEY, CDR2 SMNVEV (reference sequence). V was trimmed by 6 bases and J by 5 bases, leaving 14 bases between them. The chain's CDR3 is CASSLERGNEQYF. The CDR3 DNA follows: TGTGCCAGCAGCCTTGAAAGGGGCAACGAGCAGTACTTC.

The chain recombines TRBV28 with TRBJ2-1; D tentatively reads TRBD1 or TRBD2 (5 bases each). Trimming removed 1 base from V and 15 bases from J, with 34 bases in between. CDR1 is MDHEN, CDR2 SYDVKM, per germline. The CDR3 contains 19 residues. CDR3 nucleotides: TGTGCCAGCAGTTTATTCCTCCCCGTCCGGACCAAGTACCGGGACGACCGGTTCTTC. Its translation is CASSLFLPVRTKYRDDRFF.

Details on this clone: Other nucleotide sequences from this sample produce the same CDR3. This chain links TRBV6-5 with TRBJ1-1, with a weak D call TRBD1 (5 bases). Trimming took off 2 bases at V and 4 bases at J, with 5 bases between the two ends. This CDR3 has 12 amino acids. CDR1 MNHEY and CDR2 SVGAGI come from the germline V gene. Here the CDR3 reads CASSYGGTEAFF. The CDR3 DNA follows: TGTGCCAGCAGTTACGGGGGCACTGAAGCTTTCTTT.

This chain connects TRBV4-1 to TRBJ1-1, with 8 bases lining up with TRBD1. CDR3 length equals 16 residues. The V and J ends lost 2 bases and 3 bases, in that order; junction bases with no gene match: 8. The germline gives CDR1 MGHRA, CDR2 YSYEKL. CDR3 amino acids: CASSQNLGQGYTEAFF. The CDR3 DNA reads as TGCGCCAGCAGCCAAAATCTAGGACAGGGATACACTGAAGCTTTCTTT.

V gene TRBV5-6 combines with J gene TRBJ2-3, with D possibly matching TRBD2 (6 bases). Germline lookup yields CDR1 SGHDT and CDR2 YYEEEE. The CDR3 sequence is 15 residues long. V was cut by 4 bases and J by 3 bases, with 15 bases left in between. In DNA, the CDR3 is TGTGCCAGCAGCCCCGGGACTTTTAAGACAGATACGCAGTATTTT. Translation: CASSPGTFKTDTQYF.

As concerns this clone: Different DNA sequences within this sample yield the same CDR3. This chain uses TRBV27 with TRBJ2-7; perhaps TRBD2 as D (5 bases). This CDR3 has 15 residues. V lost 3 bases to trimming and J lost 3 bases, with 15 bases between them. Per the germline V gene, CDR1 is MNHEY and CDR2 is SMNVEV (reference sequence). CDR3 in amino acids: CASSFGSTGVYEQYF. CDR3 sequence (DNA): TGTGCCAGCAGTTTCGGTTCAACCGGGGTCTACGAGCAGTACTTC.

This clone came up once. The CDR3 spells CASSPWASGMDEQYF. In DNA form, the CDR3 reads TGTGCCAGCTCCCCGTGGGCTAGCGGGATGGACGAGCAGTACTTC. The rearrangement uses TRBV6-6 and TRBJ2-7, with 9 bases that match TRBD2. This CDR3 comprises 15 residues. V was pared by 8 bases and J by 5 bases, with 13 bases of the junction left unmatched. Germline V gene lookup returns CDR1 MNHNY and CDR2 SVGAGI (reference sequence).

This chain uses TRBV27 with TRBJ2-1; a possible D gene is TRBD1 (6 bases). This CDR3 has 14 amino acids. V was shortened by 7 bases and J by 4 bases, with 14 bases between the two germline ends. CDR1 MNHEY and CDR2 SMNVEV come from the germline V gene (reference sequence). For the CDR3, the DNA is TGTGCCAGCAAAACCGGGACACCTTACAATGAGCAGTTCTTC. Translated, it gives CASKTGTPYNEQFF.

V gene TRBV19 combines with J gene TRBJ2-4; TRBD2 matches 10 bases. V was clipped by 1 base and J by 0 bases; unmatched bases: 9. The CDR3 totals 19 residues. Germline lookup yields CDR1 LNHDA and CDR2 SQIVND (reference sequence). The CDR3 nucleotides are TGTGCCAGTAGTATAGGGCTAGCGGGAGTAATAATAGCCAAAAACATTCAGTACTTC. It yields the protein CASSIGLAGVIIAKNIQYF.